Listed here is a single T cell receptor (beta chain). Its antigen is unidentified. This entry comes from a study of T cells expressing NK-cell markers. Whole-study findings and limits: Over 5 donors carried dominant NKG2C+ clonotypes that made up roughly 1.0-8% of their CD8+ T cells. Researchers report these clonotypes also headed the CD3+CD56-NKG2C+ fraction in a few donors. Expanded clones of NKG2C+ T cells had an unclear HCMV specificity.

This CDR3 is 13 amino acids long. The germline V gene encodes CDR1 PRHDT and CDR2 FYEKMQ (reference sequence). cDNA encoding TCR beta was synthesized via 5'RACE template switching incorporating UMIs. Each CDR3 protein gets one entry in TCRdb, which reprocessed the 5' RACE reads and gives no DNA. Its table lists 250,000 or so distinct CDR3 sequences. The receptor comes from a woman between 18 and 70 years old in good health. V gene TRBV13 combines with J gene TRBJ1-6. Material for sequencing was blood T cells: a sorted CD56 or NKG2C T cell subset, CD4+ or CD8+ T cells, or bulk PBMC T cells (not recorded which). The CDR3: CASSLEVNSPLHF. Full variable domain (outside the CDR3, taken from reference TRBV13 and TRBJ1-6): AAGVIQSPRHLIKEKRETATLKCYPIPRHDTVYWYQQGPGQDPQFLISFYEKMQSDKGSIPDRFSAQQFSDYHSELNMSSLELGDSALYFCASSLEVNSPLHFGNGTRLTVT.